A single sample gave rise to the 19 T cell receptor beta chains below, sequenced in a study of T cells after yellow fever vaccination. TCRdb processed the 5' RACE reads anew with MiXCR; each CDR3 protein has one entry. Of 300,000 or so distinct CDR3 sequences listed, 13% are singletons. The sequencing used CD4+ T cells sorted from PBMCs, collected 45 days after the yellow fever booster vaccination. The receptors derive from a man aged 25-40 years who received the YFV17D yellow fever vaccine.

This clonotype was counted a few times. CDR3 region: CSARDSLGTGGIYEQYF. The CDR3 DNA sequence: TGCAGTGCTAGGGATAGCCTTGGGACAGGGGGCATCTACGAGCAGTACTTC. V and J are TRBV20-1 and TRBJ2-7, with 12 bases fitting TRBD1. Trimming at V came to 3 bases and at J to 3 bases, leaving 12 bases not matched to a gene. The germline gives CDR1 DFQATT, CDR2 SNEGSKA (reference sequence). The CDR3 contains 17 residues.

This clonotype was counted ten times or more. The chain uses TRBV20-1 and TRBJ2-3; 8 bases are shared with TRBD2. The CDR3 loop spans 13 amino acids. Germline CDR1 DFQATT, CDR2 SNEGSKA (reference sequence). Losses at the gene ends were 6 bases for V and 4 bases for J; bases not matched to a gene: 6. CDR3 bases: TGCAGTGCCCCGGGGGGGGGCGCAGATACGCAGTATTTT. Translating gives CSAPGGGADTQYF.

This clonotype has a handful of counts. The CDR3 spells CALPKRLAGVSGTGELFF. CDR3 in DNA: TGTGCCCTCCCCAAAAGGCTAGCGGGAGTTTCAGGCACCGGGGAGCTGTTTTTT. V usage is TRBV7-8 and J usage is TRBJ2-2; 10 bases agree with TRBD2. The CDR3 contains 18 residues. Germline CDR1 SGHVS, CDR2 FQNEAQ. V shed 11 bases and J 4 bases; nucleotides not matched to a gene: 19.

This clonotype was found a few times. The genes are TRBV30 and TRBJ1-1; D perhaps matches TRBD1 (5 bases). Between the trimmed V and J ends, which lost 6 bases and 5 bases, there was a span of 16 bases. Per germline, CDR1 GTSNPN and CDR2 SVGIG (reference sequence). This CDR3 is built from 13 residues. The CDR3 sequence: CACSPGGWTEAFF. For the CDR3, the DNA is TGTGCCTGTTCCCCGGGGGGTTGGACTGAAGCTTTCTTT. Full variable domain (remainder filled in from reference TRBV30 and TRBJ1-1): SQTIHQWPATLVQPVGSPLSLECTVEGTSNPNLYWYRQAAGRGLQLLFYSVGIGQISSEVPQNLSASRPQDRQFILSSKKLLLSDSGFYLCACSPGGWTEAFFGQGTRLTVV.

The chain carries TRBV7-2 and TRBJ2-1; D gene ambiguous. The germline gives CDR1 SGHTA, CDR2 FQGNSA. V lost 1 base and J lost 9, with 7 bases in between. The CDR3 totals 12 residues. Here the CDR3 DNA reads TGTGCCAGCAGCTTAGTAATGAGTGAGCAGTTCTTC. Its protein is CASSLVMSEQFF.

This clonotype has only a few counts. This chain links TRBV6-2 or TRBV6-3 with TRBJ1-5; no clear D. The CDR3 has 14 residues. CDR1 is MNHEY and CDR2 is SVGEGT in the germline V gene. The V end lost 8 bases, the J end lost 4 bases, and 15 bases lay between the germline ends. The CDR3 bases are TGTGCCAGCTGCTCCATGGGCGGAAATCAGCCCCAGCATTTT. Translated, it gives CASCSMGGNQPQHF.

The V and J genes are TRBV5-1 and TRBJ2-1; D might be TRBD2 (7 bases). The germline V gene encodes CDR1 SGHRS and CDR2 YFSETQ. CDR3 length equals 16 residues. V was clipped by 4 bases and J by 10 bases, with 24 bases between them. The CDR3 nucleotides read TGCGCCAGCAGCGCAGGGACTACGAGGGGGGCATGGGAGCAGTTCTTC. It codes for CASSAGTTRGAWEQFF.

The DNA for the CDR3 is TGCGCCAGCAGCCAAGAAACGAGAGGATACGGGAGTACAGATACGCAGTATTTT. It encodes CASSQETRGYGSTDTQYF. The chain links TRBV4-3 to TRBJ2-3; D might be TRBD2 (6 bases). CDR1 and CDR2 (germline): LGHNA, YSLEER. The CDR3 consists of 18 residues. V lost 0 bases to trimming and J lost 3 bases, with 19 bases between them.

The chain employs TRBV20-1 and TRBJ2-3; no reliable D call. Germline V gives CDR1 DFQATT, CDR2 SNEGSKA (reference sequence). V dropped 2 bases and J dropped 9 bases, with 12 bases sitting between them. This CDR3 has 12 amino acids. The DNA of the CDR3 is TGCAGTGCTAGATCCCAGCGAGCGACGCAGTATTTT. Translation gives CSARSQRATQYF.

The chain links TRBV6-4 to TRBJ1-1; TRBD1 might be the D (6 bases). Germline V gene lookup returns CDR1 MRHNA and CDR2 SNTAGT. The CDR3 has 13 amino acids. Trimming removed 7 bases at V and 1 base at J, with 10 bases between. Here the CDR3 DNA reads TGTGCCAGCAAACAGGGCCCGAACACTGAAGCTTTCTTT. It translates to CASKQGPNTEAFF.

This clonotype came up a few times. The chain couples TRBV20-1 to TRBJ1-5, with D possibly TRBD1 on 5 matching bases. This CDR3 region has 15 residues. Per the germline V gene, CDR1 is DFQATT and CDR2 is SNEGSKA (reference sequence). Trimming left V 3 bases short and J 2 bases short, with 14 bases between. The CDR3, as DNA: TGCAGTGCTAGTCCAGGGAGTATCGGCAATCAGCCCCAGCATTTT. Translation: CSASPGSIGNQPQHF.

The chain carries TRBV11-2 and TRBJ2-1; D unclear. Per the germline V gene, CDR1 is SGHAT and CDR2 is FQNNGV. Trimming removed 7 bases at V and 0 bases at J, with 7 bases between. The CDR3 has 13 residues. Here the CDR3 DNA reads TGTGCCAGCACCCCGGACTCCTACAATGAGCAGTTCTTC. As protein: CASTPDSYNEQFF.

The chain joins TRBV12-3 or TRBV12-4 to TRBJ2-5; D is undetermined. Trimming cost V 5 bases and J 5 bases, with 9 bases left between them. CDR3 length: 12 residues. Written as DNA, the CDR3 is TGTGCCAGCAGTGCCCTAACTGAGACCCAGTACTTC. This gives the protein CASSALTETQYF.

In this sample, this clonotype turned up a few times. The gene calls are TRBV7-3 and TRBJ2-1, with D perhaps matching TRBD1 (5 bases). CDR3 length: 13 residues. CDR1 and CDR2 from the germline V gene are SGHTA and FQGTGA. Deletions cut 5 bases from V and 5 bases from J, with 10 bases between. As DNA, the CDR3 is TGTGCCAGCAGCATCCCAGGGAACAATGAGCAGTTCTTC. Protein: CASSIPGNNEQFF.

V and J are TRBV7-9 and TRBJ2-7, with 7 positions matching TRBD1. Losses at the gene ends were 5 bases for V and 3 bases for J; bases not matched to a gene: 4. Germline V gene lookup returns CDR1 SEHNR and CDR2 FQNEAQ (reference sequence). The CDR3 has 13 residues. The chain's CDR3 is CASSRGQDYEQYF. The CDR3 bases are TGTGCCAGCAGCCGTGGACAGGACTACGAGCAGTACTTC.

CDR3 amino acids: CASSLGAGAQEQYF. In DNA form, the CDR3 reads TGTGCCAGCAGCTTAGGAGCGGGAGCGCAAGAGCAGTACTTC. This chain links TRBV7-9 with TRBJ2-7; TRBD2 aligns across 8 bases. This CDR3 region has 14 residues. Germline CDR1 and CDR2: SEHNR and FQNEAQ (reference sequence). The trim removed 1 base at V and 7 bases at J, leaving 6 bases unmatched.

The chain employs TRBV12-3 or TRBV12-4 and TRBJ2-5, with 9 bases aligning to TRBD1. The CDR3 loop spans 16 amino acids. The V and J ends lost 6 bases and 5 bases, in that order; junction bases with no gene match: 13. Here the CDR3 reads CASSHIGTGFRETQYF. Written as DNA, the CDR3 is TGTGCCAGCAGCCATATAGGGACAGGGTTTAGGGAGACCCAGTACTTC.

The gene calls are TRBV10-3 and TRBJ2-7; 7 nucleotides match TRBD1. The length of the CDR3 is 14 residues. V lost 6 bases and J lost 3; bases outside the gene matches: 8. Germline-derived CDR1 and CDR2 are ENHRY and SYGVKD. CDR3 nucleotides: TGTGCCATCAGGGATAGACAGGGACACTACGAGCAGTACTTC. It specifies CAIRDRQGHYEQYF.

In DNA form, the CDR3 reads TGTGCCAGCAGCCCGGGAGGGAACGAGCAGTACTTC. Its translation is CASSPGGNEQYF. The chain uses TRBV12-3 or TRBV12-4 and TRBJ2-7; 8 bases match TRBD2. Losses at the gene ends were 6 bases for V and 5 bases for J; bases not matched to a gene: 3. The CDR3 has 12 residues.